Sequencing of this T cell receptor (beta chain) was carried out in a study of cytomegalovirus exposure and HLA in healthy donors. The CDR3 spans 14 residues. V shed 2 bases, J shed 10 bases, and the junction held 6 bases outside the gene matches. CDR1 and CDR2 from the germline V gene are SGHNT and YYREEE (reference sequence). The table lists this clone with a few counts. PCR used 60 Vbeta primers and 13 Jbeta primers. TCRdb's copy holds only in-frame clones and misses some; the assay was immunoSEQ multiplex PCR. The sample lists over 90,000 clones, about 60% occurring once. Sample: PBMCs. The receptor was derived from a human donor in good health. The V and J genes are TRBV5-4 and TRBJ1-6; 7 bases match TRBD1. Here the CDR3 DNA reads TGTGCCAGCAGCTTAGGGGGCCGGGGGTCACCCCTCCACTTT. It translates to CASSLGGRGSPLHF. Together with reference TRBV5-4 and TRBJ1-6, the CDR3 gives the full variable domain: ETGVTQSPTHLIKTRGQQVTLRCSSQSGHNTVSWYQQALGQGPQFIFQYYREEENGRGNFPPRFSGLQFPNYSSELNVNALELDDSALYLCASSLGGRGSPLHFGNGTRLTVT.